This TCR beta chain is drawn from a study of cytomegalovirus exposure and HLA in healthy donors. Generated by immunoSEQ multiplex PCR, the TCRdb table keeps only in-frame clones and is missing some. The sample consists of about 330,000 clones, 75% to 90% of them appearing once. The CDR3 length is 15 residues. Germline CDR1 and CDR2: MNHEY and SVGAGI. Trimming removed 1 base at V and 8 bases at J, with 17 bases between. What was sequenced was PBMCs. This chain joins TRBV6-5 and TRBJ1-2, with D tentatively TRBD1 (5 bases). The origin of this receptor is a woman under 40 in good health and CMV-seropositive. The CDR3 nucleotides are TGTGCCAGCAGTTACTTGGACACCTCGTATGAGGGCTACACCTTC. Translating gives CASSYLDTSYEGYTF.